The 17 T cell receptor beta chains below come from one sample, sequenced in a study of response to subunit inactivated influenza vaccine. MiXCR, run by TCRdb on the RT-PCR reads, gives a single entry per CDR3 protein. The data show roughly 700,000 distinct CDR3 sequences, with 15% to 19% seen just once and approximately 10% held by the top ten. The material was PBMCs from blood, obtained 11 to 12 days after vaccination. The receptor source for this set is a middle-aged man who received an inactivated influenza vaccine.

Comment on this clonotype: The germline gene is not matched at one end of the junction; a read error may be the cause. The V call is TRBV6-4, the J call TRBJ1-1, with TRBD1 matching over 8 bases. The germline CDR1 and CDR2 sequences are MRHNA and SNTAGT. The CDR3 contains 19 residues. CDR3 protein: CAISFTHGQGADVNTEAFF. The CDR3 nucleotides read TGTGCCATCAGTTTCACCCATGGACAGGGCGCTGATGTGAACACTGAAGCTTTCTTT.

This clonotype came up a few times. This chain uses TRBV6-5 with TRBJ2-1, with D perhaps matching TRBD2 (6 bases). CDR3 length: 13 residues. The ends were cut back, 4 bases at V and 4 bases at J, with 8 bases in the middle. CDR1 and CDR2 from the germline V gene are MNHEY and SVGAGI. For the CDR3, the DNA is TGTGCCAGCAGTTGGGGACTTTACAATGAGCAGTTCTTC. It yields the protein CASSWGLYNEQFF.

The chain is built from TRBV5-1 and TRBJ2-3; 12 positions agree with TRBD2. Germline loops: CDR1 SGHRS, CDR2 YFSETQ. There are 16 residues in the CDR3. V trimming: 4 bases; J trimming: 5 bases; junction bases outside the gene matches: 8. CDR3 sequence (DNA): TGCGCCAGCAGCCCGCTAGCGGGGGGGATAGGAGATACGCAGTATTTT. Its translation is CASSPLAGGIGDTQYF.

This clonotype was seen a handful of times. As the CDR3 is not closed by the conserved phenylalanine or tryptophan, this likely results from a read error. Because the CDR3's place on the DNA is in doubt, the DNA is left out and the CDR3 is given as listed by TCRdb. V usage is TRBV27 and J usage is TRBJ2-3. Counting both end residues, the CDR3 totals 8 amino acids. Germline V lookup: CDR1 MNHEY, CDR2 SMNVEV (reference sequence). The CDR3 sequence: CASSLPRV.

The sample holds a few counts of this clonotype. V gene TRBV5-5 combines with J gene TRBJ2-3; no clear D. The CDR3 is 16 residues long. Germline V lookup: CDR1 SGHKS, CDR2 YYEKEE (reference sequence). The V end lost 3 bases, the J end lost 0 bases, and 14 bases lay between the germline ends. In nucleotides, the CDR3 is TGTGCCAGCAGCTACCTAGGATACCCTAGCACAGATACGCAGTATTTT. Its translation: CASSYLGYPSTDTQYF.

This clonotype was observed a few times. The chain links TRBV12-3 or TRBV12-4 to TRBJ2-5, with a weak D call TRBD1 (6 bases). The CDR3 is made up of 15 amino acids. V was cut by 1 base and J by 5 bases, with 14 bases left in between. The CDR3 DNA reads TGTGCCAGCAGTTTAGTTGGGGGCGCTGGGGAGACCCAGTACTTC. Translated: CASSLVGGAGETQYF.

This clonotype occurred a few times. This chain uses TRBV10-3 with TRBJ1-1; possible D gene TRBD1, 6 bases. Germline V CDR1 and CDR2: ENHRY, SYGVKD. This CDR3 has 14 residues. V was clipped by 4 bases and J by 5 bases, with 14 bases between them. The CDR3: CAISVGGARTEAFF. CDR3 in DNA: TGTGCCATCAGTGTGGGGGGGGCGAGGACTGAAGCTTTCTTT.

The CDR3 sequence: CASSFRQGVMDEQFF. The CDR3 region has the DNA TGTGCCAGCAGCTTCAGACAGGGGGTGATGGATGAGCAGTTCTTC. The V call is TRBV5-6, the J call TRBJ2-1, with 9 nucleotides matching TRBD1. Trimming removed 2 bases from V and 8 bases from J; junction bases left unmatched: 8. CDR1 and CDR2 (germline): SGHDT, YYEEEE. The length of the CDR3 is 15 residues.

This clonotype has more than one count but fewer than ten. This chain uses TRBV6-5 with TRBJ1-6; TRBD1 might be the D (6 bases). Trimming shortened V by 1 base and J by 4 bases, and 17 bases separated the two germline ends. Looked up from germline, CDR1 is MNHEY and CDR2 is SVGAGI. The CDR3 has 18 residues. The CDR3 region is CASSYLGQGGGYNSPLHF. The DNA for the CDR3 is TGTGCCAGCAGTTACTTAGGGCAGGGAGGGGGGTATAATTCACCCCTCCACTTT.

This chain joins TRBV30 and TRBJ2-7; TRBD2 is a possible D gene (6 bases). There are 12 residues in the CDR3. Trimming removed 3 bases at V and 6 bases at J, with 12 bases between. Germline V gene lookup returns CDR1 GTSNPN and CDR2 SVGIG (reference sequence). CDR3 sequence: CAWSGSGREQYF. CDR3 DNA sequence: TGTGCCTGGAGCGGCAGCGGGCGCGAGCAGTACTTC.

The chain couples TRBV28 to TRBJ1-5; D is possibly TRBD1 (6 bases). The ends were cut back, 1 base at V and 4 bases at J, with 11 bases in the middle. Germline-derived CDR1 and CDR2 are MDHEN and SYDVKM. This CDR3 has 15 residues. As DNA, the CDR3 is TGTGCCAGCAGTTTATTGGACAGCGAAAATCAGCCCCAGCATTTT. Translated, it gives CASSLLDSENQPQHF.

This clonotype was found a few times. This sequence joins TRBV27 and TRBJ1-6, with 10 bases that match TRBD1. The CDR3 extends over 16 amino acids. The junction had 7 bases not matched to a gene; V was cut back by 4 bases and J by 7 bases. Germline assignment: CDR1 MNHEY and CDR2 SMNVEV (reference sequence). DNA for the CDR3: TGTGCCAGCAGTTCCCTAACGGGACAGGGGAATTCACCCCTCCACTTT. This gives the protein CASSSLTGQGNSPLHF.

This clonotype was counted a few times. The V call is TRBV7-2, the J call TRBJ2-7; D possibly matches TRBD1 or TRBD2 (5 bases each). With 2 bases removed from V and 2 bases from J, the gap between germline ends came to 10 bases. The germline CDR1 and CDR2 sequences are SGHTA and FQGNSA. This CDR3 has 14 residues. The CDR3 DNA reads TGTGCCAGCAGCTTAAATGGGGGACCCTACGAGCAGTACTTC. Its protein is CASSLNGGPYEQYF.

This clonotype was detected only a few times. V usage is TRBV2 and J usage is TRBJ2-6; TRBD1 matches at 7 bases. Germline V lookup: CDR1 SNHLY, CDR2 FYNNEI. This CDR3 is built from 16 residues. The J segment lost 0 bases and the V segment lost 4 bases, leaving 3 bases of the junction unmatched. Here the CDR3 reads CASSGDSFSGANVLTF. CDR3 in DNA: TGTGCCAGCAGTGGGGACAGTTTCTCTGGGGCCAACGTCCTGACTTTC.

This clonotype was picked up a small number of times. The rearrangement uses TRBV29-1 and TRBJ1-2, with 7 bases that match TRBD1. Germline V gene sequence: CDR1 SQVTM, CDR2 ANQGSEA. The ends lost 5 bases at V and 3 bases at J; junction bases unmatched: 6. This CDR3 spans 13 amino acids. For the CDR3, the DNA is TGCAGCGTTCAGGGGGTCGTGGACTATGGCTACACCTTC. Residues: CSVQGVVDYGYTF.

This clonotype was picked up a small number of times. The V and J genes are TRBV20-1 and TRBJ2-2; TRBD1 matches 7 bases. CDR1 and CDR2 (germline): DFQATT, SNEGSKA (reference sequence). The CDR3 has 16 amino acids. V gave up 5 bases and J gave up 3 bases; unmatched junction bases: 12. CDR3 region: CSAPDRQGRDTGELFF. The CDR3 DNA follows: TGCAGTGCTCCGGACAGGCAAGGGCGGGACACCGGGGAGCTGTTTTTT.

This clonotype was recorded at least ten times. This sequence joins TRBV20-1 and TRBJ2-7; TRBD1 matches 10 bases. CDR1 and CDR2 (germline): DFQATT, SNEGSKA (reference sequence). The CDR3 loop spans 14 amino acids. Trimming cost V 2 bases and J 4 bases; bases outside gene matches: 5. The CDR3 DNA sequence: TGCAGTGCTAGAAGGACAGGGGGAGGATACGAGCAGTACTTC. Translated, it gives CSARRTGGGYEQYF.